These T cell receptor beta chains were read from a single sample in a study of PD-1 blockade in classical Hodgkin lymphoma. Only in-frame clones appear in the TCRdb table, and some are missing; sequencing was by immunoSEQ multiplex PCR. The data contain some 41,000 clones, just over 85% of them singletons. The sample in question was peripheral blood mononuclear cells (PBMCs), obtained before the second cycle of nivolumab. The receptors shown here come from a human donor with classical Hodgkin lymphoma. CDR3s include the opening cysteine and the closing phenylalanine or tryptophan. D genes are given only for firm matches. Rows may omit the clone size; those that give it use once, few, many or a size class.

>TRBV5-6|once|TRBJ2-7|.
TGTGCCAGCAGCTTGGTGGGGGAGCAGTACTTC
CASSLVGEQYF
>TRBV5-1|.|TRBJ2-7|.
TGCGCCAGCAGCATTAGCCTTAGCTCCTACGAGCAGTACTTC
CASSISLSSYEQYF
>TRBV28|.|TRBJ1-5|.
TGTGCCAGCCGACGGGGTCAGCCCCAGCATTTT
CASRRGQPQHF
>TRBV29-1|.|TRBJ2-7|.
TGCAGCGTTGACTCGGAGATGTTCATCGGGGAACGGTACTTC
CSVDSEMFIGERYF
>TRBV5-1|.|TRBJ2-7|TRBD1
TGCGCCAGCAGCTCCACCGGGACAGCCCCCTACGAGCAGTACTTC
CASSSTGTAPYEQYF
>TRBV19|.|TRBJ2-7|.
TGTGCCAGTAGTTCCAGTAGGGGGGGTGAGCCCTACGAGCAGTACTTC
CASSSSRGGEPYEQYF
>TRBV4-2|.|TRBJ2-2|.
TGTGCCAGCACCCAAACCGGTCGGGGGGAGCTGTTTTTT
CASTQTGRGELFF
>TRBV28|.|TRBJ2-5|.
TGTGCCAGCAGTTTCGGGTTGAGTAGCTCCCTCCAAAAAGAGACCCAGTACTTC
CASSFGLSSSLQKETQYF
>TRBV29-1|.|TRBJ2-3|TRBD2
TGCAGCGGGAGGGGTAGCGGGAGGATCGAGGATACGCAGTATTTT
CSGRGSGRIEDTQYF
>TRBV29-1|.|TRBJ1-5|.
TGCAGCGTTGTAGGGCAGGGAGGCCAGCCCCAGCATTTT
CSVVGQGGQPQHF
>TRBV11-3|once|TRBJ2-5|.
TGTGCCAGCAGCTTAGGACTCAAGCGCTTACAAGAGACCCAGTACTTC
CASSLGLKRLQETQYF
>TRBV28|.|TRBJ1-2|.
TGTGCCAGCAGTTTAGCTCGGGCAGCCGGCTACACCTTC
CASSLARAAGYTF
>TRBV7-2|.|TRBJ2-3|TRBD2
TGTGCCAGCAGCCCCGCCGGGACTAGCGGTGATACGCAGTATTTT
CASSPAGTSGDTQYF
>TRBV5-4|.|TRBJ2-7|.
TGTGCCAGCAGCCGGGACCATTCCCCTGGGGTCGAGCAGTACTTC
CASSRDHSPGVEQYF
>TRBV6-5|.|TRBJ2-1|TRBD1
TGTGCCAGCAGTTACTCGGGACAGACCTACAATGAGCAGTTCTTC
CASSYSGQTYNEQFF
>TRBV5-1|.|TRBJ2-3|TRBD2
TGCGCCAGCAGTCGAGGGACTACACCTAGCACAGATACGCAGTATTTT
CASSRGTTPSTDTQYF
>TRBV6-1|.|TRBJ2-7|TRBD2
TGTGCCAGCGCCCACCAGCGGGAGTCCTACGAGCAGTACTTC
CASAHQRESYEQYF
>TRBV6-5|.|TRBJ1-2|TRBD1
TGTGCCAGCAGTTCAAGACAGGGGCTGGTGTATGGCTACACCTTC
CASSSRQGLVYGYTF
>TRBV18|.|TRBJ2-5|.
TGTGCCAGCTCACCCCAACTGATCAAAGAGACCCAGTACTTC
CASSPQLIKETQYF
>TRBV19|.|TRBJ2-1|TRBD2
TGTGCCAGTAGTATCTCCCTAGCGGGATACTACAATGAGCAGTTCTTC
CASSISLAGYYNEQFF
>TRBV6-5|once|TRBJ2-7|.
TGTGCCAGTCAGCTGACAGGATCCTACGAGCAGTACTTC
CASQLTGSYEQYF
>TRBV18|.|TRBJ1-3|.
TGTGCCAGCTCACCGAAGCAGGGTTCCTCTGGAAACACCATATATTTT
CASSPKQGSSGNTIYF
>TRBV5-1|once|TRBJ2-5|TRBD2
TGCGCCAGCAGCTTAGTACCACCAGGGACTACCCAAGAGACCCAGTACTTC
CASSLVPPGTTQETQYF
>TRBV18|.|TRBJ2-7|.
TGTGCCAGCTCACCCCTATCCAAAGCTATCTACGAGCAGTACTTC
CASSPLSKAIYEQYF
>TRBV12-5|.|TRBJ2-5|TRBD2
TGTGCTAGTGGTGACATCACGCTCCGGCGGGGGGATCAAGAGACCCAGTACTTC
CASGDITLRRGDQETQYF
>TRBV9|.|TRBJ2-7|TRBD2
TGTGCCAGCAGCGGATGGACTAGCGGGATCTACGAGCAGTACTTC
CASSGWTSGIYEQYF
>TRBV5-1|.|TRBJ1-6|.
TGCGCCAGCAGCCTGCTCTCCATAGGACGGGGGCCAGGATCACCCCTCCACTTT
CASSLLSIGRGPGSPLHF
>TRBV12-5|once|TRBJ2-7|.
TGTGCTAGTGGCTCGACCCCTTTGGATTTATACGGGAGAATAGTCAACGAGCAGTACTTC
CASGSTPLDLYGRIVNEQYF
>TRBV7-9|.|TRBJ1-3|.
TGTGCCAGCAGCTTGTATGGCTCTGGAAACACCATATATTTT
CASSLYGSGNTIYF
>TRBV4-1|.|TRBJ1-1|.
TGCGCCAGCAGCCAAGAGAACACTGAAGCTTTCTTT
CASSQENTEAFF
>TRBV7-6|.|TRBJ1-1|.
TGTGCCAGCAGCTTAGGAGTGGGACTCGTGAACACTGAAGCTTTCTTT
CASSLGVGLVNTEAFF
>TRBV11-1|.|TRBJ1-3|TRBD1
TGTGCCAGCAGCTTAGTCGAGGGACAGCCTGGAAACACCATATATTTT
CASSLVEGQPGNTIYF
>TRBV29-1|.|TRBJ2-2|TRBD1
TGCAGCGTGTCGACAGGGGGCTTGACCGGGGAGCTGTTTTTT
CSVSTGGLTGELFF
>TRBV11-2|.|TRBJ2-7|.
TGTGCCAGCAGCCCCCGTGGGCAGCCAAGTAACGAGCAGTACTTC
CASSPRGQPSNEQYF
>TRBV5-1|.|TRBJ2-5|TRBD1
TGCGCCAGCAGCTACGCGGGACAGGGAGAGACCCAGTACTTC
CASSYAGQGETQYF
>TRBV6-1|.|TRBJ1-5|.
TGTGCCAGCAGTGAAACTTCGATCTATAGCAATCAGCCCCAGCATTTT
CASSETSIYSNQPQHF
>TRBV6-6|.|TRBJ2-7|.
TGTGCCAGCAGTTACGGGGGAGTAGGTGAGCAGTACTTC
CASSYGGVGEQYF